The 13 T cell receptor beta chains reported below all come from one sample, sequenced in a study of tumor-infiltrating lymphocytes in localized non-small cell lung cancer. Profiling relied on immunoSEQ multiplex PCR, and the TCRdb table lists in-frame clones only, not all of them. The sample lists 20,000 to 25,000 clones; roughly two thirds were seen once. Sequenced: lung tumor tissue. These receptors were taken from a human donor with non-small cell lung cancer.

V is TRBV6-5 and J is TRBJ1-1, with 11 bases that match TRBD1. The ends lost 4 bases at V and 3 bases at J; junction bases unmatched: 4. The CDR3 consists of 15 residues. CDR1 is MNHEY, CDR2 SVGAGI, per germline. The CDR3 DNA reads as TGTGCCAGCAGTTTAGGGACAGGGGGTGACACTGAAGCTTTCTTT. Its protein product is CASSLGTGGDTEAFF.

The chain uses TRBV5-6 and TRBJ2-1; D may be TRBD1 (6 bases). Germline CDR1 is SGHDT and CDR2 is YYEEEE. The ends were cut back, 4 bases at V and 5 bases at J, with 19 bases in the middle. The CDR3 covers 16 residues. The CDR3: CASSPYRVLPNNEQFF. The CDR3, as DNA: TGTGCCAGCAGCCCGTACAGGGTCCTGCCCAACAATGAGCAGTTCTTC.

J is TRBJ1-2 and V is TRBV6-5; no reliable D call. With 0 bases removed from V and 1 base from J, the gap between germline ends came to 3 bases. This CDR3 contains 13 residues. Looked up from germline, CDR1 is MNHEY and CDR2 is SVGAGI. The CDR3 is CASSYSGNYGYTF. DNA of the CDR3: TGTGCCAGCAGTTACTCAGGTAACTATGGCTACACCTTC.

This clone was seen a few times. The genes are TRBV4-1 and TRBJ2-5, with a weak D call TRBD1 (6 bases). Germline V gene data show CDR1 as MGHRA and CDR2 as YSYEKL. Trimming took 0 bases from V and 2 from J, leaving 10 bases between them. CDR3 length equals 15 residues. The CDR3 region has the DNA TGCGCCAGCAGCCAAGATAGGGACAATCAAGAGACCCAGTACTTC. This gives the protein CASSQDRDNQETQYF.

The chain is built from TRBV2 and TRBJ1-2, with 9 bases aligning to TRBD1. Germline V gene sequence: CDR1 SNHLY, CDR2 FYNNEI. Trimming cost V 5 bases and J 6 bases; bases outside gene matches: 4. This CDR3 contains 13 residues. DNA of the CDR3: TGTGCCAGCAGTCAATGGACAGGGGATGGCTACACCTTC. It encodes CASSQWTGDGYTF.

The chain links TRBV6-6 to TRBJ2-3, with TRBD1 matching 10 bases. CDR1 is MNHNY and CDR2 is SVGAGI in the germline V gene (reference sequence). J was trimmed by 6 bases and V by 6 bases; bases with no gene match: 9. The CDR3 has 15 amino acids. The CDR3 bases are TGTGCCAGCAGCCGTCGGGACAGGGGACCCGATACGCAGTATTTT. Amino acids: CASSRRDRGPDTQYF.

The chain has TRBV21-1 and TRBJ1-1. TRBV21-1 is deemed a pseudogene. CDR3 length: 14 residues. Here the CDR3 DNA reads TGTGCCATCAAGCTGCCGGTGGGGGATACTGAAGCTTTCTTT. Translating it yields CAIKLPVGDTEAFF.

This rearrangement joins TRBV5-1 to TRBJ2-7; possibly TRBD2 for D (6 bases). The CDR3 covers 16 residues. V was pared by 0 bases and J by 3 bases, with 16 bases between. CDR1 is SGHRS and CDR2 is YFSETQ in the germline V gene. The DNA for the CDR3 is TGCGCCAGCAGCTTGGGGCTAGCGTTGAATGGCTACGAGCAGTACTTC. It translates to CASSLGLALNGYEQYF.

This chain connects TRBV5-1 to TRBJ1-2; the D gene is possibly TRBD1 (6 bases). The CDR3 extends over 14 amino acids. Trimming shortened V by 0 bases and J by 7 bases, and 13 bases separated the two germline ends. Germline assignment: CDR1 SGHRS and CDR2 YFSETQ. The DNA for the CDR3 is TGCGCCAGCAGCTTGGCAACAGGGATGAGTGGCTACACCTTC. Its translation is CASSLATGMSGYTF.

The chain uses TRBV19 and TRBJ2-7; 7 nucleotides line up with TRBD2. CDR1 and CDR2 (germline): LNHDA, SQIVND (reference sequence). CDR3 length: 14 amino acids. Unmatched junction bases numbered 9, after V lost 3 bases and J lost 7 bases. The chain's CDR3 is CASSILGGTGEQYF. The CDR3 bases are TGTGCCAGTAGTATTCTCGGGGGGACCGGGGAGCAGTACTTC.

The V and J genes are TRBV7-2 and TRBJ2-3; 11 bases fit TRBD2. The CDR3 is 18 amino acids. V shed 4 bases and J 5 bases; nucleotides not matched to a gene: 14. Germline loops: CDR1 SGHTA, CDR2 FQGNSA. The CDR3 protein is CASSSAPGTSGTLDTQYF. The CDR3 DNA reads TGTGCCAGCAGCTCCGCCCCCGGGACTAGCGGAACCTTAGATACGCAGTATTTT. Based on the CDR3 plus reference TRBV7-2 and TRBJ2-3, the full variable domain is GAGVSQSPSNKVTEKGKDVELRCDPISGHTALYWYRQSLGQGLEFLIYFQGNSAPDKSGLPSDRFSAERTGGSVSTLTIQRTQQEDSAVYLCASSSAPGTSGTLDTQYFGPGTRLTVL.

The rearrangement uses TRBV5-1 and TRBJ1-5, with a tentative D call TRBD1 (6 bases). The CDR3 totals 13 residues. V lost 2 bases and J 5 bases, leaving 8 bases between the germline ends. CDR1 is SGHRS, CDR2 YFSETQ, per germline. This CDR3 reads CASSLGGDQPQHF. The CDR3 DNA is TGCGCCAGCAGCTTAGGGGGAGATCAGCCCCAGCATTTT.

This clone turned up a few times. The chain recombines TRBV5-6 with TRBJ2-7, with TRBD2 matching 11 bases. V lost 4 bases and J lost 9; bases outside the gene matches: 6. The CDR3 totals 13 residues. Germline values: CDR1 SGHDT, CDR2 YYEEEE. CDR3 protein: CASSVLAGGGQYF. In DNA, the CDR3 is TGTGCCAGCAGCGTCCTAGCGGGAGGTGGGCAGTACTTC.